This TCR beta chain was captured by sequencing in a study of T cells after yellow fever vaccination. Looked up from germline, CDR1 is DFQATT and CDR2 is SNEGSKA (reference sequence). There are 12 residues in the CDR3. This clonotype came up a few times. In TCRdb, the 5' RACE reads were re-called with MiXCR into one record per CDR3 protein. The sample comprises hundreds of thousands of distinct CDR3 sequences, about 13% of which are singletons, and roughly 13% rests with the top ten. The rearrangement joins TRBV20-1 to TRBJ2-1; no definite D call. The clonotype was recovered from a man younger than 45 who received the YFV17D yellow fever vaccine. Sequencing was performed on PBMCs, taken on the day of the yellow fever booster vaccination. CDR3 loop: CTPRAVHNEQFF. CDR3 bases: TGCACCCCACGCGCCGTACACAATGAGCAGTTCTTC.